This entry lists 9 T cell receptor beta chains sequenced from one sample in a study of cytotoxic CD8 clonotypes in ibrutinib-treated CLL. Clones were sequenced by immunoSEQ multiplex PCR, and TCRdb holds only the in-frame ones, with some missing. The top ten hold under 14% of the sample, which has about 140,000 clones, 85% to 95% seen once. Here the sequenced sample was PBMCs, taken after 12 months of ibrutinib treatment. Receptors were obtained from a human donor with chronic lymphocytic leukemia.

In this sample, this clone turned up once. The rearrangement links TRBV6-5 to TRBJ2-5, with a tentative D call TRBD2 (5 bases). The CDR3 has 13 residues. The germline gives CDR1 MNHEY, CDR2 SVGAGI. Trimming removed 5 bases from V and 2 bases from J, with 9 bases in between. CDR3 sequence: CASSRRWQETQYF. The CDR3 region has the DNA TGTGCCAGCAGTAGGAGGTGGCAAGAGACCCAGTACTTC.

This chain uses TRBV9 with TRBJ1-2; TRBD1 might be the D (6 bases). The CDR3 contains 16 residues. Trimming stripped 0 bases from V and 5 bases from J, with 17 bases between. Germline V lookup: CDR1 SGDLS, CDR2 YYNGEE. This chain's CDR3 is CASSVEDSFTSYGYTF. CDR3 coding DNA: TGTGCCAGCAGCGTAGAGGACAGCTTCACATCTTATGGCTACACCTTC.

The chain links TRBV7-9 to TRBJ2-5; D is tentatively TRBD1 or TRBD2 (6 bases each). Per the germline V gene, CDR1 is SEHNR and CDR2 is FQNEAQ (reference sequence). V lost 4 bases and J lost 4, with 10 bases in between. This CDR3 region has 13 residues. The CDR3 region has the DNA TGTGCCAGCAGCTCGGGGGCAGGAGAGACCCAGTACTTC. Translation: CASSSGAGETQYF.

The rearrangement uses TRBV7-2 and TRBJ1-3; 9 bases agree with TRBD1. CDR3 size: 17 residues. The trim removed 1 base at V and 4 bases at J, leaving 8 bases unmatched. The V gene's germline CDR1 is SGHTA and CDR2 FQGNSA. CDR3: CASSLDRQGEWGNTIYF. Here the CDR3 DNA reads TGTGCCAGCAGCTTAGATCGACAGGGGGAATGGGGAAACACCATATATTTT.

The rearrangement uses TRBV6-1 and TRBJ2-2, with 11 bases identical to TRBD2. The junction had 13 bases not matched to a gene; V was cut back by 1 base and J by 3 bases. The CDR3 is made up of 20 amino acids. Germline CDR1 reads MNHNS; CDR2 reads SASEGT. The CDR3 nucleotides read TGTGCCAGCAGTGAAGGATGGGTAGTAGCGGGAGGGCGGCACACCGGGGAGCTGTTTTTT. Amino acid sequence: CASSEGWVVAGGRHTGELFF.

The chain links TRBV11-3 to TRBJ2-1; 8 bases line up with TRBD2. This CDR3 comprises 14 residues. The germline V gene encodes CDR1 SGHNT and CDR2 YENEEA. The junction had 4 bases not matched to a gene; V was cut back by 5 bases and J by 4 bases. The CDR3 reads CASSLTSGYNEQFF. CDR3 DNA sequence: TGTGCCAGCAGCCTCACTAGCGGATACAATGAGCAGTTCTTC. The variable domain in full, with the rest retrieved from reference TRBV11-3 and TRBJ2-1, is EAGVVQSPRYKIIEKKQPVAFWCNPISGHNTLYWYLQNLGQGPELLIRYENEEAVDDSQLPKDRFSAERLKGVDSTLKIQPAELGDSAVYLCASSLTSGYNEQFFGPGTRLTVL.

This chain connects TRBV19 to TRBJ2-7; 13 bases align to TRBD2. Trimming cost V 4 bases and J 2 bases; bases outside gene matches: 2. CDR3 length: 15 residues. The V gene's germline CDR1 is LNHDA and CDR2 SQIVND (reference sequence). This CDR3 reads CASSTGTSGTYEQYF. The DNA for the CDR3 is TGTGCCAGTAGTACCGGGACTAGCGGGACCTACGAGCAGTACTTC.

As to this clone: The junction departs from germline at one end; a sequencing error may be responsible. The chain employs TRBV7-7 and TRBJ2-6; D remains ambiguous. CDR1 and CDR2 (germline): SSHAT, FNYEAQ (reference sequence). The CDR3 is made up of 13 amino acids. This CDR3 is CASSPSGPGVLTF. The DNA for the CDR3 is TGTGCTAGCAGCCCCTCGGGCCCTGGTGTCCTGACTTTC.

This chain uses TRBV14 with TRBJ2-7; 8 bases are a match to TRBD2. Germline CDR1 SGHDN, CDR2 FVKESK. The ends lost 3 bases at V and 6 bases at J; junction bases unmatched: 13. This CDR3 is built from 16 residues. CDR3 residues: CASSQGKPGLVFEQYF. CDR3 in DNA: TGTGCCAGCAGCCAGGGAAAGCCGGGACTAGTTTTCGAGCAGTACTTC.